Below, 2 T cell receptor beta chains from the same sample are listed, as sequenced in a study of T cell responses to AZD1222 COVID-19 vaccine. The data were produced by immunoSEQ multiplex PCR, yet TCRdb's version contains in-frame clones alone and is incomplete. The sample holds roughly 130,000 clones, roughly 88% seen once. The sequenced sample was peripheral blood, obtained on day 0 of AZD1222 vaccination. Receptors were obtained from an adult in good health.

The chain carries TRBV6-5 and TRBJ2-1; 10 nucleotides line up with TRBD1. The germline V gene has CDR1 MNHEY and CDR2 SVGAGI. With V trimmed by 10 bases and J by 9 bases, 9 bases remained unmatched. The CDR3 contains 13 residues. The CDR3 DNA reads as TGTGCCATTGGGACAGGGGTGGTTAGTGAGCAGTTCTTC. This codes for CAIGTGVVSEQFF.

The gene calls are TRBV2 and TRBJ1-3; D may be TRBD1 (5 bases). Germline V gene data show CDR1 as SNHLY and CDR2 as FYNNEI. This CDR3 has 14 amino acids. V gave up 4 bases and J gave up 8 bases, with 15 bases separating them. CDR3 in DNA: TGTGCCAGCAGTGCGAGGGGCAATTGGGACACCATATATTTT. Residues: CASSARGNWDTIYF.